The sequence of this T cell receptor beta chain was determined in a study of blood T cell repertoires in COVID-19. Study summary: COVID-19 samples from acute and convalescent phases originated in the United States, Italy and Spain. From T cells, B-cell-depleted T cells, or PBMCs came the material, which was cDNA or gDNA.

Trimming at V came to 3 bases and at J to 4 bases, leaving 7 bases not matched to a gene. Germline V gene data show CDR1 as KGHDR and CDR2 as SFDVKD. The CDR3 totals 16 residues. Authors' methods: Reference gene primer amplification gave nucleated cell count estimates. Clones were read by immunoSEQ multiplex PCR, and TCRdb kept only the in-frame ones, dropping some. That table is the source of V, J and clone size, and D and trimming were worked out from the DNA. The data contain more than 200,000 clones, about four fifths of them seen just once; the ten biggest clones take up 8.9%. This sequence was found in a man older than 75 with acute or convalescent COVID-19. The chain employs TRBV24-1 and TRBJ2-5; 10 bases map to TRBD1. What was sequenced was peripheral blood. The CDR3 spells CATSDTGQGIGETQYF. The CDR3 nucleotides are TGTGCCACCAGTGATACGGGACAGGGGATAGGAGAGACCCAGTACTTC.